This T cell receptor beta chain was obtained from a study of shared clonotypes between healthy human individuals. Study-level results: When naive CD4 clonotypes were compared across a few donors, around 4.6% were shared. Naive subsets tended to show greater estimated richness than memory subsets.

Here immunoSEQ multiplex PCR was the method, and the copy in TCRdb shows in-frame clones only, minus some. The sample lists 2 million to 3 million clones, more than 80% occurring once. The CDR3 has 16 residues. The V gene lost 1 base and the J gene lost 5 bases, with 14 bases spanning the gap. In germline, CDR1 is MNHEY, CDR2 SMNVEV (reference sequence). Investigators divided CD4+ cells into CD45RA+ naive and CD45RA-negative memory subsets. Remarks on this clone: Its target is not known. Other DNA sequences from this sample encode an identical CDR3 as well.

The chain carries TRBV27 and TRBJ1-4, with unresolved D. Sequenced: naive CD4+ T cells sorted from blood. Indicated subset: CD45RA+ positively selected. The source is a man aged 18 to 30 in good health. The CDR3 sequence is CASSLWGGSSNEKLFF. For the CDR3, the DNA is TGTGCCAGCAGTTTATGGGGAGGGAGCAGCAATGAAAAACTGTTTTTT.